This T cell receptor (beta chain) originates from a study of shared clonotypes between healthy human individuals. Some clones are missing from TCRdb's copy, which holds only in-frame ones; the method was immunoSEQ multiplex PCR. Of about 1.1 million clones detected, approximately 80% appear once; the ten largest clones hold 0.5% to 0.65%. This clone was found once. Healthy and HIV-negative, the adult donors had no recent acute infections or vaccinations. Subsets obtained from CD4+ cells comprised CD45RA+ naive and CD45RA-negative memory cells. The origin of this receptor is a man in his late teens or twenties in good health. Some clones in this sample may be carry-over from other donors' samples. The sequenced sample was memory CD4+ T cells from PBMCs. Described subset: CD45RA-negative fraction.

This CDR3 reads CASSPTPAGYTEAFF. CDR3 nucleotide sequence: TGTGCCAGCTCACCAACCCCCGCGGGTTACACTGAAGCTTTCTTT. The gene calls are TRBV18 and TRBJ1-1, with D uncertain. V lost 2 bases to trimming and J lost 3 bases, with 13 bases between them. This CDR3 contains 15 residues. Germline assignment: CDR1 KGHSH and CDR2 LQKENI.